This record concerns one TCR beta chain sequence. Its recognized antigen is unknown. No qualities accompany the bases; no much larger clone lies one base away. The data were taken from a study of blood T cell repertoires in COVID-19 (dated by TCRdb to 2019 to 2021). For context, the study as a whole: Samples from collaborators originated in the United States, Italy and Spain and spanned both the acute and convalescent phases of COVID-19. Samples were obtained from the ongoing ImmuneRACE study (first 160 participants) and from 950 to 1,500 subjects provided by 6 global collaborators. A de-identified subject ID, COVID-19 status, age in years and sex were almost always included in the sample metadata. Where available, HLA class I and class II types were obtained from metadata supplied by the sample provider rather than from assay-based typing. The prospective study material was composed of cDNA or gDNA derived from T cells, B-cell-depleted T cells, or PBMCs. The dataset comprised deeply sampled blood TCRbeta repertoires from subjects exposed to, actively infected with, or recovered from COVID-19. The repertoires were released in a freely available public database intended as a resource for research on the immune response to SARS-CoV-2.

The germline V end is reduced by 5 bases and the J end by 7 bases; junction bases left unmatched: 6. As encoded in the germline V gene (reference sequence), CDR1 is MNHEY while CDR2 is SMNVEV. Its CDR3 holds 14 amino acids, cysteine through phenylalanine. The read is trimmed to its CDR3 DNA, 42 bases read in frame from base 1. The collaborating institutions used their own protocols to collect whole blood in K2EDTA tubes. For TCRbeta analysis, collaborators shipped samples in one of three forms: frozen whole blood, isolated PBMCs, or DNA extracted from either of those sample types. Overall results and qualifications from the work: How much clinical and demographic metadata was included differed by source and by participant, and the metadata was provided uncurated.

TCRbeta CDR3 regions were amplified from genomic DNA using the immunoSEQ Assay, a bias-controlled multiplex PCR. In the source study's methods: The number of nucleated cells in each sample was estimated by amplification of reference gene primers within the assay. Sequence reads were collapsed and filtered to measure the absolute abundance of every unique TCRbeta CDR3 rearrangement. Productive Simpson clonality was computed per sample as the square root of Simpson's diversity index over productive rearrangements. Held by TCRdb, this immuneACCESS table contains in-frame sequences only and omits some clones. Under half of the omission traces to an unresolved V gene where checked; the cause of the rest is unknown. The DNA was the basis for D and trimming; V, J and clone size are from that table. Counted in this sample were some 110,000 clones; 70% to 80% of them appeared once. The leading ten clones occupy around 5.9% of the sample.

The V gene is TRBV27 and the J gene is TRBJ2-2; the central 8 bases match TRBD1. The sequence was collected from a man in his 70s with acute or convalescent COVID-19. The sample comprised peripheral blood. The nucleotide sequence is TGTGCCAGCAGTCGCCAGGGGGCGGGCGGGGAGCTGTTTTTT. Its product reads: CASSRQGAGGELFF.